This T cell receptor (beta chain) appears in the sequencing data of a study of blood T cell repertoires in COVID-19. In the original analysis: Cell counts per sample came from amplifying reference gene primers. Here immunoSEQ multiplex PCR was the method, and the copy in TCRdb shows in-frame clones only, minus some. That table is the source of V, J and clone size, and D and trimming were worked out from the DNA. The profile shows about 46,000 clones, about 86% of them singletons. Enrolled through a virtual design, the participants were between roughly 18 and 90 years of age and came from fewer than 30 US areas. Participants had their cohort set by participant-reported clinical history. The recovered donors of Cohort 3 showed two negative PCRs, clearance, or symptom resolution. Germline values: CDR1 MDHEN, CDR2 SYDVKM. V shed 5 bases, J shed 7 bases, and the junction held 12 bases outside the gene matches. The CDR3 has 15 residues.

The TCR was taken from a woman aged 50 to 60 who had recovered from COVID-19. The source material was PBMCs or T cells enriched from blood (not recorded which). V gene TRBV28 combines with J gene TRBJ2-7; 9 nucleotides agree with TRBD2. The CDR3 bases are TGTGCCAGCAGTCCGGGACTAGCAAGGGGTCGGGAGCAGTACTTC. Amino acids: CASSPGLARGREQYF.